These T cell receptor beta chains were read from a single sample in a study of T cells in Graves' hyperthyroidism and ophthalmopathy. TCRdb reprocessed the multiplex PCR reads with MiXCR, giving one entry per CDR3 protein. Here the sample spans hundreds of thousands of distinct CDR3 sequences, roughly a sixth being singletons. Sequenced input: blood. The receptors here all came from a woman between 35 and 50 years old with Graves' ophthalmopathy. Both conserved end residues are part of each CDR3.

J gene	V gene	CDR3 protein
TRBJ1-1	TRBV29-1	CSVDRAMNTEAFF
TRBJ1-1	TRBV11-2	CASSPQGPQEAFF
TRBJ2-3	TRBV7-8	CASSPPLREGPDTQYF
TRBJ2-1	TRBV19	CASSRSAGGNEQFF
TRBJ2-7	TRBV6-1	CASSDPRGVGEQYF
TRBJ1-2	TRBV5-1	CASTPDRGYGGYTF
TRBJ1-3	TRBV3-1	CASSQQRDSGNTIYF
TRBJ1-2	TRBV5-1	CASSLDSIYGYTF
TRBJ1-5	TRBV2	CASRLGQNSNQPQHF
TRBJ2-3	TRBV7-2	CANSFRLGGGDTQYF
TRBJ2-7	TRBV28	CASSQPPGLKSEQYF
TRBJ1-5	TRBV4-1	CASRDRIDSNQPQHF
TRBJ2-6	TRBV4-1	CASSREIWRSGANVLTF
TRBJ1-2	TRBV30	CAWNLVDATGGYTF
TRBJ2-1	TRBV6-1	CASSFPSSGGRNEQFF
TRBJ1-2	TRBV18	CASSPRRDREVYGYTF
TRBJ1-1	TRBV19	CASSTQAGFTEAFF
TRBJ2-1	TRBV29-1	CSVERGGASSYNEQFF
TRBJ2-2	TRBV5-1	CASRAGNTGELFF
TRBJ2-1	TRBV7-3	CASSPLAGVGEQFF
TRBJ2-7	TRBV12-3/TRBV12-4	CASRGGVYEQYF
TRBJ1-5	TRBV28	CASNAIQGDSNQPQHF
TRBJ1-3	TRBV6-1	CASKTSSGNTIYF